This paragraph covers one T cell receptor (beta chain) sequence. The record originates from a study of blood T cell repertoires in COVID-19. In the study overall: Sources were T cells, B-cell-depleted T cells, or PBMCs; the material itself was cDNA or gDNA.

Original data processing: Reference gene primers were amplified, and this amplification served to estimate nucleated cell counts. The data were produced by immunoSEQ multiplex PCR, yet TCRdb's version contains in-frame clones alone and is incomplete. The V and J calls and clone size were taken over from that table, and D and trimming were inferred from the DNA. The data contain roughly 250,000 clones, about 91% of them singletons. Enrollees, about 18 to 89 years old, lived in about two dozen US areas. The source material was PBMCs or T cells enriched from blood (not recorded which). This sequence was found in a woman aged 25 to 45 with acute COVID-19.

The chain's CDR3 is CSADSSYEQYF. Written as DNA, the CDR3 is TGCAGTGCTGACAGTTCCTACGAGCAGTACTTC. This chain uses TRBV20-1 with TRBJ2-7, with D tentatively TRBD1 (5 bases). The CDR3 length is 11 residues. The germline CDR1 and CDR2 sequences are DFQATT and SNEGSKA (reference sequence). V was trimmed by 5 bases and J by 1 base, leaving 6 bases between them.